The 20 T cell receptor beta chains given below trace back to one sample, sequenced in a study of control samples from healthy donors and cancer patients. The data were produced by immunoSEQ multiplex PCR, yet TCRdb's version contains in-frame clones alone and is incomplete. The data show 65,000 to 95,000 clones, around 87% seen once. Sequencing was performed on blood. The origin of the receptors is a man over 45 in good health.

The chain has TRBV19 and TRBJ1-1, with a tentative D call TRBD1 (5 bases). The V end lost 6 bases, the J end lost 2 bases, and 13 bases lay between the germline ends. Germline CDR1 LNHDA, CDR2 SQIVND (reference sequence). The CDR3 has 14 amino acids. For the CDR3, the DNA is TGTGCCAGTAGCCGACAGACTCCAAACACTGAAGCTTTCTTT. Translation gives CASSRQTPNTEAFF.

The V and J genes are TRBV11-3 and TRBJ2-5; possible D gene TRBD2, 5 bases. CDR3 length equals 15 residues. Germline-derived CDR1 and CDR2 are SGHNT and YENEEA. V lost 5 bases to trimming and J lost 5 bases, with 18 bases between them. The CDR3 DNA reads TGTGCCAGCAGCCCCTTGGGCTCGGGCGGGGAGACCCAGTACTTC. Its translation: CASSPLGSGGETQYF.

The V gene is TRBV27, the J gene TRBJ1-1, with D possibly TRBD1 on 5 matching bases. This CDR3 comprises 15 residues. CDR1 and CDR2 from the germline V gene are MNHEY and SMNVEV (reference sequence). V was trimmed by 2 bases and J by 0 bases, leaving 10 bases between them. The CDR3 spells CASSLLGGVNTEAFF. The CDR3 region has the DNA TGTGCCAGCAGTTTACTCGGGGGGGTGAACACTGAAGCTTTCTTT.

The chain employs TRBV5-8 and TRBJ1-4; TRBD1 might be the D (5 bases). The germline V gene has CDR1 SGHTS and CDR2 YDEGEE. This CDR3 region has 15 residues. V shed 0 bases and J shed 5 bases, with 11 bases lying between them. The CDR3 DNA reads as TGTGCCAGCAGCTTGGAGGCAGGGAGGAATGAAAAACTGTTTTTT. It translates to CASSLEAGRNEKLFF.

This chain uses TRBV9 with TRBJ1-4; D remains ambiguous. Germline V gives CDR1 SGDLS, CDR2 YYNGEE. V was pared by 6 bases and J by 4 bases, with 7 bases between. CDR3 size: 12 residues. CDR3: CASNRDNEKLFF. In DNA, the CDR3 is TGTGCCAGCAACAGAGATAATGAAAAACTGTTTTTT.

This chain connects TRBV7-2 to TRBJ2-3, with unresolved D. V shed 2 bases and J shed 4 bases, with 13 bases lying between them. Germline V gene sequence: CDR1 SGHTA, CDR2 FQGNSA. The CDR3 totals 15 residues. In DNA, the CDR3 is TGTGCCAGCAGCTTAAGGCCAGCCACCTCAGATACGCAGTATTTT. As protein: CASSLRPATSDTQYF.

The J gene is TRBJ1-1, the V gene TRBV4-3; D call uncertain. Trimming pared 2 bases from V and 1 base from J, leaving 5 bases between. Per the germline V gene, CDR1 is LGHNA and CDR2 is YSLEER. There are 13 residues in the CDR3. Written as DNA, the CDR3 is TGCGCCAGCAGCCAAACAGAGAACACTGAAGCTTTCTTT. Its translation: CASSQTENTEAFF.

The chain is built from TRBV6-6 and TRBJ1-5; tentative D call: TRBD1 (5 bases). The V end lost 2 bases, the J end lost 2 bases, and 7 bases lay between the germline ends. From germline, CDR1 is MNHNY and CDR2 SVGAGI (reference sequence). The CDR3 spans 14 residues. The CDR3 loop is CASSYGGGNQPQHF. The CDR3 region has the DNA TGTGCCAGCAGTTACGGAGGGGGCAATCAGCCCCAGCATTTT.

The CDR3 DNA follows: TGTGCCAGCAGTTTATCACAACTAGCGGGTAGCTCCTACAATGAGCAGTTCTTC. It encodes CASSLSQLAGSSYNEQFF. J is TRBJ2-1 and V is TRBV27, with 9 bases matching TRBD2. The V gene end was trimmed by 0 bases and the J gene end by 0 bases; junction bases not matched to a gene: 6. CDR3 size: 18 residues. Germline CDR1 and CDR2: MNHEY and SMNVEV (reference sequence).

J is TRBJ2-1 and V is TRBV6-5; 11 bases are a match to TRBD2. With V trimmed by 4 bases and J by 0 bases, 2 bases remained unmatched. Germline CDR1 MNHEY, CDR2 SVGAGI. This CDR3 is 16 amino acids long. CDR3 in DNA: TGTGCCAGCAGTTCTAGCGGGGGGAACTCCTACAATGAGCAGTTCTTC. Its translation: CASSSSGGNSYNEQFF.

In DNA form, the CDR3 reads TGTGCCAGCAGCTCCTACCCGGACAGGGATGGGTGTTGCGCTGAAGCTTTCTTT. Protein product: CASSSYPDRDGCCAEAFF. The chain is built from TRBV13 and TRBJ1-1; 8 bases fit TRBD1. Germline trimming cut 4 bases from V and 6 bases from J; bases unmatched to any gene: 19. Germline V lookup: CDR1 PRHDT, CDR2 FYEKMQ (reference sequence). CDR3 size: 18 residues.

The V and J genes are TRBV4-2 and TRBJ1-3; D is unclear. CDR3 size: 15 residues. Looked up from germline, CDR1 is LGHNA and CDR2 is YNFKEQ. The V gene lost 0 bases and the J gene lost 0 bases, with 6 bases spanning the gap. The CDR3 here is CASSQDTGSGNTIYF. In nucleotides, the CDR3 is TGTGCCAGCAGCCAAGATACGGGCTCTGGAAACACCATATATTTT.

This chain uses TRBV6-5 with TRBJ1-6; maybe TRBD1 (6 bases). The CDR3 loop spans 13 amino acids. The germline V gene encodes CDR1 MNHEY and CDR2 SVGAGI. Deletions cut 7 bases from V and 10 bases from J, with 14 bases between. CDR3 residues: CASKPGARSPLHF. As DNA, the CDR3 is TGTGCCAGCAAACCAGGGGCCAGATCACCCCTCCACTTT.

This chain joins TRBV28 and TRBJ1-2; TRBD1 matches 8 bases. Germline loops: CDR1 MDHEN, CDR2 SYDVKM. J gave up 7 bases and V 2 bases, and 3 bases lay outside the gene matches. CDR3 length equals 13 residues. CDR3 sequence (DNA): TGTGCCAGCAGTTTAGGACAGGGCTTTGGCTACACCTTC. This codes for CASSLGQGFGYTF.

The J gene is TRBJ1-2, the V gene TRBV6-5; D possibly corresponds to TRBD1 (5 bases). V lost 0 bases to trimming and J lost 7 bases, with 12 bases between them. This CDR3 region has 14 residues. The germline V gene has CDR1 MNHEY and CDR2 SVGAGI. CDR3 region: CASSYSRGEGGYTF. CDR3 in DNA: TGTGCCAGCAGTTACTCCCGAGGGGAGGGTGGCTACACCTTC.

This chain connects TRBV10-2 to TRBJ2-7, with 12 bases aligning to TRBD1. CDR1 is WSHSY, CDR2 SAAADI, per germline. The CDR3 totals 17 residues. The V gene end was trimmed by 4 bases and the J gene end by 6 bases; junction bases not matched to a gene: 13. The CDR3 reads CASSAPRGGTGGPEQYV. CDR3 DNA sequence: TGCGCCAGCAGTGCCCCCCGAGGAGGGACAGGGGGCCCCGAGCAGTACGTC.

This chain joins TRBV6-6 and TRBJ1-1; TRBD1 agrees at 7 bases. Germline V gene lookup returns CDR1 MNHNY and CDR2 SVGAGI (reference sequence). V shed 6 bases, J shed 2 bases, and the junction held 12 bases outside the gene matches. The CDR3 has 16 amino acids. DNA for the CDR3: TGTGCCAGCAGCCACACTCGGACAGGACTAAACACTGAAGCTTTCTTT. This sequence encodes CASSHTRTGLNTEAFF.

The V and J genes are TRBV19 and TRBJ2-4; D assignment may be TRBD1 or TRBD2 (6 bases each). Trimming stripped 2 bases from V and 6 bases from J, with 11 bases between. CDR1 and CDR2 from the germline V gene are LNHDA and SQIVND (reference sequence). This CDR3 spans 14 amino acids. The DNA of the CDR3 is TGTGCCAGTAGTATAAAGGGGGGCGGAAACATTCAGTACTTC. This codes for CASSIKGGGNIQYF.

The chain is built from TRBV18 and TRBJ1-2; TRBD1 aligns across 7 bases. After removal of 6 bases from V and 5 bases from J, the junction contained 12 bases not matched to a gene. Germline values: CDR1 KGHSH, CDR2 LQKENI. The CDR3 spans 15 residues. CDR3: CASSPRDSSSYGYTF. The DNA of the CDR3 is TGTGCCAGCTCTCCCCGGGACAGCTCATCATATGGCTACACCTTC.

The CDR3 DNA sequence: TGTGCCAGCCAGACATCGGCCAAAAACATTCAGTACTTC. The encoded protein is CASQTSAKNIQYF. J is TRBJ2-4 and V is TRBV28; the D is unclear. V was cut by 8 bases and J by 1 base, with 9 bases left in between. CDR1 MDHEN and CDR2 SYDVKM come from the germline V gene. The CDR3 spans 13 residues.